This TCR beta chain was recorded in a study of cytomegalovirus exposure and HLA in healthy donors. Study background: Caucasian-associated ancestry cluster membership applied to about four fifths of about 370 genotyped donors.

The V end was cut by 4 bases, the J end by 4 bases, with 14 bases between. Germline CDR1 and CDR2: SNHLY and FYNNEI. The CDR3 runs 14 residues. This PCR relied on a set of 60 Vbeta primers and 13 Jbeta primers. The method was immunoSEQ multiplex PCR; TCRdb's version includes in-frame clones alone and lacks a portion of them. Of over 120,000 clones in the sample, approximately 80% were seen once. Points on this clone: Its antigen is not identified.

General study results and limits: Cytomegalovirus status, reportedly, was diagnosed with high specificity and sensitivity by the classifier. Sequencing probably produced one cluster of sequence variants that were highly shared. The authors later linked a missense DCLRE1C variant to TCR beta V- and J-gene trimming.

Sequenced material: PBMCs. The receptor was derived from a woman between 18 and 30 years old in good health and CMV-seropositive. The chain is built from TRBV2 and TRBJ2-7, with D unclear. CDR3 sequence: CASSGLQGGYEQYF. The CDR3 nucleotides are TGTGCCAGCAGTGGCCTACAAGGCGGATACGAGCAGTACTTC. Together with reference TRBV2 and TRBJ2-7, the CDR3 gives the full variable domain: EPEVTQTPSHQVTQMGQEVILRCVPISNHLYFYWYRQILGQKVEFLVSFYNNEISEKSEIFDDQFSVERPDGSNFTLKIRSTKLEDSAMYFCASSGLQGGYEQYFGPGTRLTVT.